The 5 T cell receptor beta chains reported below all come from one sample, sequenced in a study of cytomegalovirus exposure and HLA in healthy donors. The PCR contained 60 Vbeta and 13 Jbeta primers. Some clones are missing from TCRdb's copy, which holds only in-frame ones; the method was immunoSEQ multiplex PCR. Among around 130,000 clones listed, less than 10% were seen once. Sequencing was carried out using PBMCs. Every receptor here comes from a woman aged 40 to 50 in good health and CMV-seropositive.

This clone was counted a few times. This rearrangement joins TRBV9 to TRBJ2-1; 9 bases align to TRBD1. The junction had 6 bases not matched to a gene; V was cut back by 4 bases and J by 4 bases. CDR1 and CDR2 from the germline V gene are SGDLS and YYNGEE. The CDR3 runs 15 residues. Here the CDR3 reads CASSTRTGDYNEQFF. The CDR3 coding sequence is TGTGCCAGCAGCACCCGGACAGGGGATTACAATGAGCAGTTCTTC.

This clone was counted a few times. This sequence joins TRBV5-4 and TRBJ1-2; a weak D match, TRBD1 (5 bases). The V end lost 2 bases, the J end lost 2 bases, and 10 bases lay between the germline ends. The CDR3 is 14 residues long. Germline CDR1 reads SGHNT; CDR2 reads YYREEE (reference sequence). This CDR3 reads CASSLEQANYGYTF. The CDR3 DNA is TGTGCCAGCAGCTTAGAACAGGCAAACTATGGCTACACCTTC.

This clone was seen only a few times. The chain is built from TRBV27 and TRBJ2-7, with 7 bases fitting TRBD1. V was clipped by 4 bases and J by 5 bases; unmatched bases: 17. Germline V gene data show CDR1 as MNHEY and CDR2 as SMNVEV (reference sequence). This CDR3 contains 17 residues. The DNA of the CDR3 is TGTGCCAGCAGTTCATATAAAGACAGGGTAAAGGGCAACGAGCAGTACTTC. It is translated as CASSSYKDRVKGNEQYF.

This clone was seen a few times. The gene calls are TRBV4-2 and TRBJ2-2, with unresolved D. The CDR3 is made up of 11 amino acids. Germline V gives CDR1 LGHNA, CDR2 YNFKEQ. V lost 3 bases and J 9 bases, leaving 5 bases between the germline ends. The CDR3, as DNA: TGTGCCAGCAGCCAGCGTCGGGAGCTGTTTTTT. This codes for CASSQRRELFF.

Only a few counts were recorded for this clone. The chain is built from TRBV5-1 and TRBJ2-7; 8 bases agree with TRBD1. The V gene's germline CDR1 is SGHRS and CDR2 YFSETQ. The CDR3 loop spans 16 amino acids. Trimming at V came to 1 base and at J to 0 bases, leaving 6 bases not matched to a gene. CDR3 residues: CASSLRQGRNSYEQYF. CDR3 bases: TGCGCCAGCAGCTTGAGACAGGGGAGGAACTCCTACGAGCAGTACTTC.